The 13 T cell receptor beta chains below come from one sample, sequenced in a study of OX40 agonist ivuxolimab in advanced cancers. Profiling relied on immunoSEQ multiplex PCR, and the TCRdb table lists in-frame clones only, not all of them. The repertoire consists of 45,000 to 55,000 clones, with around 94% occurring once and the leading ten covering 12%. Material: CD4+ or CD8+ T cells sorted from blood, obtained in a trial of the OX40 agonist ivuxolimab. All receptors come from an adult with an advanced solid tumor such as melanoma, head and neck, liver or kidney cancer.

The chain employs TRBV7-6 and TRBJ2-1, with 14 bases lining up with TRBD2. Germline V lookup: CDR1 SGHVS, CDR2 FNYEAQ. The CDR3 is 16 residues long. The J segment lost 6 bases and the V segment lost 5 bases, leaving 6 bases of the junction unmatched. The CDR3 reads CASSNRLAGGLNEQFF. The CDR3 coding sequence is TGTGCCAGCAGCAACAGACTAGCGGGAGGGCTCAATGAGCAGTTCTTC.

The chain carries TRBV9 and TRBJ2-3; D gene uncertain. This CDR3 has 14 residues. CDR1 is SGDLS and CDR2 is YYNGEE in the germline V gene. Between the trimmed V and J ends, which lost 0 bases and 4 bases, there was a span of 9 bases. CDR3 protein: CASSVEGSPDTQYF. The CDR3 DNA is TGTGCCAGCAGCGTAGAAGGTTCCCCAGATACGCAGTATTTT.

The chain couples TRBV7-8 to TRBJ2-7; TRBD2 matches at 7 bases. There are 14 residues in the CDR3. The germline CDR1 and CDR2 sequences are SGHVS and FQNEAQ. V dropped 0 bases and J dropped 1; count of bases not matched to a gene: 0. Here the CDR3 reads CASSLALASYEQYF. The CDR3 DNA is TGTGCCAGCAGCTTAGCACTAGCGTCCTACGAGCAGTACTTC.

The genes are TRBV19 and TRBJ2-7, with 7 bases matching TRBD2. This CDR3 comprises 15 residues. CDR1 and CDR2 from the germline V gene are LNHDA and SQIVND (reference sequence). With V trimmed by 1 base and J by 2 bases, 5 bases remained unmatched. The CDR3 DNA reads TGTGCCAGTAGTATAGCGGGGGGTGGCCCCTACGAGCAGTACTTC. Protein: CASSIAGGGPYEQYF.

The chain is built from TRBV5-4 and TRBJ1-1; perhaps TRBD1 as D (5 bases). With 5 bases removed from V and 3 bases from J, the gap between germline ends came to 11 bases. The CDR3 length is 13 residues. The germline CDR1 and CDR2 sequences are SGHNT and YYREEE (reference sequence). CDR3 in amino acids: CASRADSYTEAFF. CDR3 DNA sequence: TGTGCCAGCAGGGCTGACAGCTACACTGAAGCTTTCTTT. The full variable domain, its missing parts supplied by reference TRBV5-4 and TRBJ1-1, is ETGVTQSPTHLIKTRGQQVTLRCSSQSGHNTVSWYQQALGQGPQFIFQYYREEENGRGNFPPRFSGLQFPNYSSELNVNALELDDSALYLCASRADSYTEAFFGQGTRLTVV.

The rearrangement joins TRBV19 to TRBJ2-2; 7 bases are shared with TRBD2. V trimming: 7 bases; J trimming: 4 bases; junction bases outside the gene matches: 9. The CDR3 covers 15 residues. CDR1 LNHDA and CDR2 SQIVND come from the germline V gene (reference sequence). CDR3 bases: TGTGCCAGTACCTTGGGGGGGTTAGGCACCGGGGAGCTGTTTTTT. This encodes CASTLGGLGTGELFF.

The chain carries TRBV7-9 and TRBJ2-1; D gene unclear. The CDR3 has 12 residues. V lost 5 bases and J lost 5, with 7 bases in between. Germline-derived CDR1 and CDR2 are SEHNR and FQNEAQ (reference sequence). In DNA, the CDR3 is TGTGCCAGCAGCGGGTCAAACAATGAGCAGTTCTTC. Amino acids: CASSGSNNEQFF.

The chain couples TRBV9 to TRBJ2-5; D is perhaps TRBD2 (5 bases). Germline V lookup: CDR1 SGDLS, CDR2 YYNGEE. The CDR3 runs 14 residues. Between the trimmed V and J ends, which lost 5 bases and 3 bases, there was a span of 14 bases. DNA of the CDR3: TGTGCCAGCAGTAGACCGGGAAAGAAAGAGACCCAGTACTTC. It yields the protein CASSRPGKKETQYF. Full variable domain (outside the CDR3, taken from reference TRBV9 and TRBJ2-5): DSGVTQTPKHLITATGQRVTLRCSPRSGDLSVYWYQQSLDQGLQFLIQYYNGEERAKGNILERFSAQQFPDLHSELNLSSLELGDSALYFCASSRPGKKETQYFGPGTRLLVL.

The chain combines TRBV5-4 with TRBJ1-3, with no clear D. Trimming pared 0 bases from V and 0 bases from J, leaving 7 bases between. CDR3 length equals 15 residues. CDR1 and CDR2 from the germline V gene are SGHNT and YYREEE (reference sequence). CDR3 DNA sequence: TGTGCCAGCAGCTTGGAGGGTGACTCTGGAAACACCATATATTTT. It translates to CASSLEGDSGNTIYF.

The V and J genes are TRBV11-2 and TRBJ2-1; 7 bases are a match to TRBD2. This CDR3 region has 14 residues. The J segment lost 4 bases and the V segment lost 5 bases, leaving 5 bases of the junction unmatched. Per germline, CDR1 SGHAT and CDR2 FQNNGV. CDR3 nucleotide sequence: TGTGCCAGCAGCGGGGGGAGGGATTACAATGAGCAGTTCTTC. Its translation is CASSGGRDYNEQFF.

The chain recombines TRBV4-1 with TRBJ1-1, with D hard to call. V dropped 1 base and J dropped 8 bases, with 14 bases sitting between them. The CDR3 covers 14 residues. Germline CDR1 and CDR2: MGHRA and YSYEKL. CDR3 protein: CASSQVFGRTEAFF. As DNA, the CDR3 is TGCGCCAGCAGCCAAGTATTTGGACGGACCGAAGCTTTCTTT.

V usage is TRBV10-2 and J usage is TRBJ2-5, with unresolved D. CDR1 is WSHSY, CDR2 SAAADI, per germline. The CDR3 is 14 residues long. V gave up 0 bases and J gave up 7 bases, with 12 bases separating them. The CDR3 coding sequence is TGCGCCAGCAGTGAGTCGAATGTCCGAGTGACCCAGTACTTC. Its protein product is CASSESNVRVTQYF.

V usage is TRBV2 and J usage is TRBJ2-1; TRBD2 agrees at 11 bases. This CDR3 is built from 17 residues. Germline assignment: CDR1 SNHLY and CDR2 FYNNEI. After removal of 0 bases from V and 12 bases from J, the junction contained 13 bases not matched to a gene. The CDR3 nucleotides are TGTGCCAGCAGTGAAGCGCTTTGGGGACTAGCGGTTACAGTGCAGTTCTTC. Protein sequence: CASSEALWGLAVTVQFF.